This paragraph reports one T cell receptor beta chain. Its antigen is as yet unknown. Germline CDR1 and CDR2: MDHEN and SYDVKM. V gave up 5 bases and J gave up 3 bases, with 11 bases separating them. The CDR3 totals 13 residues. This sample was taken from a study of T-cell reconstitution after alpha-beta-depleted transplantation in children. Findings and limits, study-wide: For some patients, TCRbeta diversity was high at day 60 because of recipient T cells and thymic progenitors that survived. Reportedly, roughly two months post-transplant, alpha-beta T cells arose from several hundred expanded graft clones. Fresh T-cell production supplied most of the T-cell counts and diversity seen one year after transplant.

Unique molecular identifiers were built into the TCRbeta library. TCRdb redid the calling of the PCR reads with MiXCR, one entry per CDR3 protein. The table includes about 460,000 distinct CDR3 sequences, about an eighth detected once. The sequence derives from a female patient aged 2-10 years who had a stem cell transplant for aplastic anemia, so the T cells may come from the graft donor. The chain has TRBV28 and TRBJ2-7; D unclear. The specimen was PBMCs, mostly from graft donor cells, collected 180 days after TCRalphabeta/CD19-depleted stem cell transplant. The CDR3 spells CASSTGPRYEQYF. CDR3 nucleotides: TGTGCCAGCAGTACCGGGCCGCGCTACGAGCAGTACTTC.